The sequence of this TCR beta chain was determined in a study of shared clonotypes between healthy human individuals. The repertoire was sequenced with immunoSEQ multiplex PCR; TCRdb's copy has only in-frame clones and lacks some. The table has under 2,500,000 clones, approximately 96% seen once; the top ten hold roughly 0.13%. V lost 4 bases and J 0 bases, leaving 19 bases between the germline ends. The germline CDR1 and CDR2 sequences are SNHLY and FYNNEI. The CDR3 has 18 amino acids. This clone showed up just once. The rearrangement joins TRBV2 to TRBJ1-5; no clear D. The receptor was isolated from a man aged 18 to 29 in good health. Material for sequencing was naive CD4+ T cells sorted from blood. Subset meaning: CD45RA+ positively selected. This chain's CDR3 is CASSGQLLGGYSNQPQHF. In nucleotides, the CDR3 is TGTGCCAGCAGTGGTCAACTCTTGGGAGGGTATAGCAATCAGCCCCAGCATTTT.